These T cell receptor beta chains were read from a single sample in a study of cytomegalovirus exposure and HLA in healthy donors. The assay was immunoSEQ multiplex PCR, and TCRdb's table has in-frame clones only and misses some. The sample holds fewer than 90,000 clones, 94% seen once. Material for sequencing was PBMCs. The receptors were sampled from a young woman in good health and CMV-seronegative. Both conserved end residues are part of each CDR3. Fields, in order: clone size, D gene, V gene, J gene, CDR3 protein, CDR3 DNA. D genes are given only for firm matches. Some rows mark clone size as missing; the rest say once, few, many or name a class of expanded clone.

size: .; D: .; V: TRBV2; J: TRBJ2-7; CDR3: CASLTSVSSYEQYF; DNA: TGTGCCAGCTTGACATCAGTTAGTTCCTACGAGCAGTACTTC
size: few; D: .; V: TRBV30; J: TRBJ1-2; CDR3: CAWGGRETYGYTF; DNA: TGTGCCTGGGGGGGCAGGGAGACCTATGGCTACACCTTC
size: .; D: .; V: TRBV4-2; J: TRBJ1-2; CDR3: CASSQVLQDYGYTF; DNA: TGTGCCAGCAGCCAAGTGCTACAGGACTATGGCTACACCTTC
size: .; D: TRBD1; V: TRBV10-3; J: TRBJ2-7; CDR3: CAISESLDRGTDEQYF; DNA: TGTGCCATCAGTGAGTCCCTAGACAGGGGGACCGACGAGCAGTACTTC
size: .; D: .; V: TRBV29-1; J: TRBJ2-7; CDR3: CSVNQGDEQYF; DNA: TGCAGCGTTAATCAGGGTGACGAGCAGTACTTC
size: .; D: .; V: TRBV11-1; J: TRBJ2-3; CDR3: CASSLVWGAASRGSDTQYF; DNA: TGTGCCAGCAGCTTAGTTTGGGGCGCCGCGTCCAGGGGATCAGATACGCAGTATTTT
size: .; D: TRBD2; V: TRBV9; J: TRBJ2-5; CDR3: CASSTGGGGGGETQYF; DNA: TGTGCCAGCAGCACGGGAGGCGGGGGAGGCGGCGAGACCCAGTACTTC
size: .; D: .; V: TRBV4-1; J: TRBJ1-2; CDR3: CASSHKAVGDYGYTF; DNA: TGCGCCAGCAGCCACAAGGCCGTTGGAGATTATGGCTACACCTTC
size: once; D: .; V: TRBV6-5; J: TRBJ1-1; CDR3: CASSYSSGGLNTEAFF; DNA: TGTGCCAGCAGTTACTCTTCAGGCGGGCTGAACACTGAAGCTTTCTTT
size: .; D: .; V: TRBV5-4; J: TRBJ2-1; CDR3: CASSTRGRNEQFF; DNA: TGTGCCAGCAGCACCAGGGGAAGGAATGAGCAGTTCTTC
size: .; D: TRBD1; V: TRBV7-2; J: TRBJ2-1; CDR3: CASSLTGQNYNEQFF; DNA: TGTGCCAGCAGCTTAACGGGACAGAACTACAATGAGCAGTTCTTC
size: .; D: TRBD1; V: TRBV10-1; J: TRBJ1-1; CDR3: CASSDPGQDEAFF; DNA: TGCGCCAGCAGTGACCCAGGACAGGATGAAGCTTTCTTT
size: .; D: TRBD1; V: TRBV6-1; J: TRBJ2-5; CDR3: CASSVRDREGETQYF; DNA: TGTGCCAGCAGTGTACGGGACAGGGAGGGAGAGACCCAGTACTTC